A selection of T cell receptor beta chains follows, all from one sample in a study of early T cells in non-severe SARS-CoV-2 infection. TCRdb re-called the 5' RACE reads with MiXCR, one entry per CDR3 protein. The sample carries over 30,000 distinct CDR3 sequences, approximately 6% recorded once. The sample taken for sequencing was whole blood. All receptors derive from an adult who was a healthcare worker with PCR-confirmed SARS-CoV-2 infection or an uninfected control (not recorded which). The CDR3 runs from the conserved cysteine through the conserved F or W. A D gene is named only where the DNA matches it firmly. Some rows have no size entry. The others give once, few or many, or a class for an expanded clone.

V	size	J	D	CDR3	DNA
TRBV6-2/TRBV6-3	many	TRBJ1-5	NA	CASRIYRDRQPQHF	TGTGCCAGCAGGATCTACAGGGACCGTCAGCCCCAGCATTTT
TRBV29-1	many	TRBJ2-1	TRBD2	CSVTRGGDYNEQFF	TGCAGCGTTACTCGCGGGGGAGACTACAATGAGCAGTTCTTC
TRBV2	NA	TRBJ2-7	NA	CASSSLDSYEPYF	TGTGCCAGCAGTTCTCTTGACAGCTACGAGCCGTACTTC
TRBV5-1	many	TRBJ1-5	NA	CASSLVQGGQPQHF	TGCGCCAGCAGCTTGGTGCAGGGAGGTCAGCCCCAGCATTTT
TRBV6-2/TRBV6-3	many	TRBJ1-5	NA	CASSYSPRYQGNQPQHF	TGTGCCAGCAGTTACTCCCCCAGGTACCAGGGCAATCAGCCCCAGCATTTT
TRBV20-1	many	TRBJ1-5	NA	CSAQQAVLSQPQHF	TGCAGTGCTCAACAGGCGGTTTTGAGTCAGCCCCAGCATTTT
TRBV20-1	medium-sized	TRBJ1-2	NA	CSARSQGSYGYTF	TGCAGTGCTAGGTCCCAGGGCAGCTATGGCTACACCTTC
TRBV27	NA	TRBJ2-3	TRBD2	CASSLSSGGAPGYTQYF	TGTGCCAGCAGTTTATCGAGCGGGGGCGCCCCGGGTTATACGCAGTATTTT
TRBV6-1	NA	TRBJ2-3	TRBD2	CASSVLAGGTDTQYF	TGTGCCAGCAGTGTCCTAGCGGGGGGCACAGATACGCAGTATTTT
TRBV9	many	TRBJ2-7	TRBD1	CASSPLAGGYEQYF	TGTGCCAGCAGCCCCCTCGCAGGGGGATACGAGCAGTACTTC
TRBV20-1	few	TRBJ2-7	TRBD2	CSASSGGSSYEQYF	TGCAGTGCTAGCAGCGGGGGGTCCTCCTACGAGCAGTACTTC
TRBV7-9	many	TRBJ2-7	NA	CASSRSDTNSYEQYF	TGTGCCAGCAGTCGTTCCGACACCAACTCCTACGAGCAGTACTTC
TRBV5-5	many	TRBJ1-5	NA	CASSYREDLNQPQHF	TGTGCCAGCAGCTACCGGGAGGACCTCAATCAGCCCCAGCATTTT
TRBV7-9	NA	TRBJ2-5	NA	CASSLGGLTQETQYF	TGTGCCAGCAGCTTAGGGGGACTGACCCAAGAGACCCAGTACTTC
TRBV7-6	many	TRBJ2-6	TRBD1	CASSSLQGASSGANVLTF	TGTGCCAGCAGCTCCCTACAGGGGGCTAGTTCTGGGGCCAACGTCCTGACTTTC
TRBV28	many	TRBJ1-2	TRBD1	CASSLQDRALGYTF	TGTGCCAGCAGTCTACAGGACAGGGCTCTAGGCTACACCTTC
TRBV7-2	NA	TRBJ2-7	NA	CASSLGPPEEQYF	TGTGCCAGCAGCTTAGGACCACCAGAAGAGCAGTACTTC
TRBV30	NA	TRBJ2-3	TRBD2	CAWRLAGGPDTQYF	TGTGCCTGGAGACTAGCGGGGGGCCCAGATACGCAGTATTTT
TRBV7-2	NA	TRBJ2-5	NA	CASSYERSFETQYF	TGTGCCAGCAGCTACGAGCGGTCATTTGAGACCCAGTACTTC
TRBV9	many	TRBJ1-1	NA	CASSPGTFNTEAFF	TGTGCCAGCAGCCCCGGTACCTTTAACACTGAAGCTTTCTTT
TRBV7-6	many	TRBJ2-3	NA	CASSLRNTDTQYF	TGTGCCAGCAGCTTAAGGAACACAGATACGCAGTATTTT
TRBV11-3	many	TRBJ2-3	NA	CASSQGEGTQYF	TGTGCCAGCAGCCAGGGGGAGGGTACGCAGTATTTT